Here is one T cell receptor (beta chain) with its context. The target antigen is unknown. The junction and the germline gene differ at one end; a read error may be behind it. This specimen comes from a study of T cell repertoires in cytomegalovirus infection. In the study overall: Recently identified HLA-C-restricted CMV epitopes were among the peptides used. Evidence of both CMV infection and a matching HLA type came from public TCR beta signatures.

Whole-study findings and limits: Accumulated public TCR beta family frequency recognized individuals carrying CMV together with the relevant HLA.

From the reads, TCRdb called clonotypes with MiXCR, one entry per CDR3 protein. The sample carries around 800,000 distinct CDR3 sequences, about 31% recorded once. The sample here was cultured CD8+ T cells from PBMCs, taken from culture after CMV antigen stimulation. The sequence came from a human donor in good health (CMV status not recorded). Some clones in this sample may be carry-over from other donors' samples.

CDR3: CSGRGPVSKHNEQFF. The CDR3 DNA reads TGCTCCGGGAGGGGCCCCGTCTCGAAACACAATGAGCAGTTCTTC. V is TRBV18 and J is TRBJ2-1, with 8 bases fitting TRBD2. Germline CDR1 KGHSH, CDR2 LQKENI. The CDR3 totals 15 residues.